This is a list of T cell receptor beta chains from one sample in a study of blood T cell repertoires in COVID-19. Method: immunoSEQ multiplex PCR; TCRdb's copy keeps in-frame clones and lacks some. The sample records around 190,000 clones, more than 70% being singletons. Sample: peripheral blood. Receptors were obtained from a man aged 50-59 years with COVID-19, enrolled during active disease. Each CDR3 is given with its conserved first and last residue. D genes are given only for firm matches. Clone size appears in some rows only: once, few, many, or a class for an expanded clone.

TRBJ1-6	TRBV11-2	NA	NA	CASSFGPVDRRNSPLHF	TGTGCCAGCAGCTTCGGCCCAGTCGACAGGCGGAATTCACCCCTCCACTTT
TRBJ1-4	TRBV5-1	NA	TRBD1	CASSRTGEPTNEKLFF	TGCGCCAGCAGCCGGACAGGGGAACCAACTAATGAAAAACTGTTTTTT
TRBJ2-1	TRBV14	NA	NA	CASSQDRGLAGYNEQFF	TGTGCCAGCAGCCAAGATAGGGGGCTAGCGGGTTACAATGAGCAGTTCTTC
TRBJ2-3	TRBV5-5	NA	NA	CASSLGPGVGTDTQYF	TGTGCCAGCAGCTTGGGTCCAGGGGTGGGCACAGATACGCAGTATTTT
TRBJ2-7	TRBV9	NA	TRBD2	CASSRTYWEPGLVWGYEQYF	TGTGCCAGCAGCCGAACCTACTGGGAGCCGGGACTAGTTTGGGGGTACGAGCAGTACTTC
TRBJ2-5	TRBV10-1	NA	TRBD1	CASSEDRGETQYF	TGCGCCAGCAGTGAGGACAGGGGAGAGACCCAGTACTTC
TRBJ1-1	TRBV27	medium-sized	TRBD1	CASSFGQGLEAFF	TGTGCCAGCAGTTTTGGACAGGGGTTAGAAGCTTTCTTT
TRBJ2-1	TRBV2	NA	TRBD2	CANSPLAKQYNEQFF	TGTGCCAACAGTCCACTAGCGAAGCAATACAATGAGCAGTTCTTC
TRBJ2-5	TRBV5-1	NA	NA	CASRVALETQYF	TGCGCCAGCAGGGTAGCGTTAGAGACCCAGTACTTC
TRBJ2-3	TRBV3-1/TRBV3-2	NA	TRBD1	CASSQQGASTDTQYF	TGTGCCAGCAGCCAACAGGGGGCAAGCACAGATACGCAGTATTTT
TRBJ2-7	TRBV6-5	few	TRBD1	CASSYSKGQGYEQYF	TGTGCCAGCAGTTACTCGAAGGGACAGGGGTACGAGCAGTACTTC
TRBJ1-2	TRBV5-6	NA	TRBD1	CASSPGQGALYGYTF	TGTGCCAGCAGCCCGGGACAGGGGGCTTTGTATGGCTACACCTTC
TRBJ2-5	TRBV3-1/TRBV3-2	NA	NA	CASSPLQETQYF	TGTGCCAGCAGCCCCCTCCAAGAGACCCAGTACTTC
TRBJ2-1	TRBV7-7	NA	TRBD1	CASSLGGDRVGYNEQFF	TGTGCCAGCAGCTTAGGGGGCGACAGGGTGGGGTACAATGAGCAGTTCTTC
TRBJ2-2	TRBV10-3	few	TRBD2	CAITSGIGAGELFF	TGTGCCATTACTAGCGGGATAGGGGCCGGGGAGCTGTTTTTT
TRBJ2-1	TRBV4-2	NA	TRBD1	CASSQEDRGLSEQFF	TGTGCCAGCAGCCAAGAGGACAGGGGGCTTAGTGAGCAGTTCTTC
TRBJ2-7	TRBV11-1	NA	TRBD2	CASSRQTSGRYEQYF	TGTGCCAGCAGCCGCCAGACTAGCGGGAGATACGAGCAGTACTTC
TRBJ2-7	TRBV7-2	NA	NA	CASSFWDGSYEQYF	TGTGCCAGCAGCTTCTGGGACGGGAGCTACGAGCAGTACTTC
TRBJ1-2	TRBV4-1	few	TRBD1	CASSQPDREYRGYTF	TGCGCCAGCAGCCAACCAGACAGGGAGTATCGTGGCTACACCTTC
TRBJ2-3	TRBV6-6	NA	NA	CASSLRGAHTAGGTDTQYF	TGTGCCAGCAGTCTACGGGGAGCCCATACAGCCGGAGGGACAGATACGCAGTATTTT
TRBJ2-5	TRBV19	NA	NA	CASSMRSGFATETQYF	TGTGCCAGTAGTATGAGGTCGGGATTTGCAACGGAGACCCAGTACTTC
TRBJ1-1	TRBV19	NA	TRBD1	CASSISPRGSTEAFF	TGTGCCAGTAGTATAAGCCCCAGGGGGAGCACTGAAGCTTTCTTT
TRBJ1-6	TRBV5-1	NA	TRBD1	CASKIQGVDSPLHF	TGCGCCAGCAAGATACAGGGGGTCGATTCACCCCTCCACTTT
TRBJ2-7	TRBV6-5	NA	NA	CASSYFGAYEQYF	TGTGCCAGCAGTTACTTTGGGGCGTACGAGCAGTACTTC
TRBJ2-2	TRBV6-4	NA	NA	CASRRDWATGELFF	TGTGCCAGCAGACGGGACTGGGCGACCGGGGAGCTGTTTTTT
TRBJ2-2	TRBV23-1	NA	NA	CASRRGTGELFF	TGCGCCAGCAGGCGGGGCACCGGGGAGCTGTTTTTT
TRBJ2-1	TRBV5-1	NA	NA	CASSSLDSRGEQFF	TGCGCCAGCAGCAGCCTGGACTCGCGGGGTGAGCAGTTCTTC
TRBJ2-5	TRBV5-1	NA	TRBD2	CASSLLASGSQETQYF	TGCGCCAGCAGCTTGTTAGCTAGCGGGTCTCAAGAGACCCAGTACTTC
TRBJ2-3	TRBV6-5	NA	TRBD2	CASSYRGRAVDTQYF	TGTGCCAGCAGTTACCGCGGGAGGGCCGTAGATACGCAGTATTTT
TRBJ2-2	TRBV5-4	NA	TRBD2	CASSLGLGGRATGELFF	TGTGCCAGCAGCTTGGGCCTGGGAGGGAGGGCCACCGGGGAGCTGTTTTTT
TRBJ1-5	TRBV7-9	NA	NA	CASSSTGSQPQHF	TGTGCCAGCAGCTCTACAGGGAGTCAGCCCCAGCATTTT
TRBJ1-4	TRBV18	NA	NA	CASSPPPGNEKLFF	TGTGCCAGCTCACCCCCACCGGGTAATGAAAAACTGTTTTTT
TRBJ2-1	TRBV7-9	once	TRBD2	CASSSSMPRLAGGYEQFF	TGTGCCAGCAGCTCGTCGATGCCTCGGCTAGCGGGAGGTTATGAGCAGTTCTTC
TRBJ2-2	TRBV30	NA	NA	CAWMGASNPGELFF	TGTGCCTGGATGGGGGCTAGCAATCCCGGGGAGCTGTTTTTT
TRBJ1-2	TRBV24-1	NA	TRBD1	CATSGLDRASGYTF	TGTGCCACCAGTGGCTTGGACAGGGCGTCCGGCTACACCTTC
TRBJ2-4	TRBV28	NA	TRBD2	CASSSGGLNIQYF	TGTGCCAGCAGTTCGGGGGGGCTTAACATTCAGTACTTC
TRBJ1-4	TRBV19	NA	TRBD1	CASRGQGLPNEKLFF	TGTGCCAGTAGGGGACAGGGTTTACCTAATGAAAAACTGTTTTTT
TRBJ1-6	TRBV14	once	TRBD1	CASRGSGQGHSPLHF	TGTGCCAGCAGGGGAAGTGGACAGGGCCATTCACCCCTCCACTTT
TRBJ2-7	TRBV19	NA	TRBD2	CASSITGGGAGAYEQYF	TGTGCCAGTAGTATAACGGGTGGAGGAGCGGGAGCCTACGAGCAGTACTTC
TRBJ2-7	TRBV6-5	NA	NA	CASRQVVSSYEQYF	TGTGCCAGCAGACAGGTCGTAAGCTCCTACGAGCAGTACTTC
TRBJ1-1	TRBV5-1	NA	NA	CASSLGVQGKSTEAFF	TGCGCCAGCAGCTTGGGGGTACAGGGTAAAAGTACTGAAGCTTTCTTT
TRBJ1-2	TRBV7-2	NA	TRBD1	CASSLLGGAGYTF	TGTGCCAGCAGCTTATTAGGGGGCGCGGGCTACACCTTC
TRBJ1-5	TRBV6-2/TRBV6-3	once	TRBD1	CASSTGQGALQPQHF	TGTGCCAGCAGTACCGGACAGGGGGCTCTTCAGCCCCAGCATTTT
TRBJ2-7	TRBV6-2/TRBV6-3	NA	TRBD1	CASSYSNEGAPYEQYF	TGTGCCAGCAGTTACTCGAACGAGGGGGCCCCCTACGAGCAGTACTTC
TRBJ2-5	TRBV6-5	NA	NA	CASSYHRVGQETQYF	TGTGCCAGCAGCTACCACAGGGTGGGTCAAGAGACCCAGTACTTC
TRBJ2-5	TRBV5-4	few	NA	CASSRGETQYF	TGTGCCAGCAGCCGGGGGGAGACCCAGTACTTC
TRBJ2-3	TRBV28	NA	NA	CASSLAGSTDTQYF	TGTGCCAGCAGTTTAGCAGGAAGCACAGATACGCAGTATTTT
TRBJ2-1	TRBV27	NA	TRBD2	CASSRSGNSYNEQFF	TGTGCCAGCAGCCGAAGCGGGAATTCCTACAATGAGCAGTTCTTC
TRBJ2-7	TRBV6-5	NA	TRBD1	CASRNPGQYYEQYF	TGTGCCAGCAGAAACCCGGGACAGTACTACGAGCAGTACTTC
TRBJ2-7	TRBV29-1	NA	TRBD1	CSIRTGLEQYF	TGCAGCATACGGACAGGGCTGGAGCAGTACTTC
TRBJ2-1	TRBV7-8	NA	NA	CASSLPGLPFVIF	TGTGCCAGCAGCTTGCCGGGACTGCCATTTGTGATCTTC
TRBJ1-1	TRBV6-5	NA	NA	CATRPGGGGTEAFF	TGTGCCACCCGCCCTGGGGGCGGGGGCACTGAAGCTTTCTTT
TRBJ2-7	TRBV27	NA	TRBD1	CASHQQGANYEQYF	TGTGCCAGCCACCAACAGGGGGCTAATTACGAGCAGTACTTC
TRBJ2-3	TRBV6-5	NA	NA	CASGWGGTDTQYF	TGTGCCAGCGGTTGGGGAGGCACAGATACGCAGTATTTT
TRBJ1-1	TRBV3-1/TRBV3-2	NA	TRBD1	CASSQSTGVIEAFF	TGTGCCAGCAGCCAATCGACAGGGGTGATTGAAGCTTTCTTT